The TCR beta chain under discussion was sequenced for a study of blood T cell repertoires in COVID-19. The method was immunoSEQ multiplex PCR; TCRdb's version includes in-frame clones alone and lacks a portion of them. The table lists 150,000 to 200,000 clones, around 90% of them singletons, with roughly 6.7% in the top ten. The V and J ends lost 8 bases and 0 bases respectively, with 16 bases between them. The CDR3 covers 15 residues. Per the germline V gene, CDR1 is SNHLY and CDR2 is FYNNEI. The sequence was collected from a man aged 40-50 years with acute or convalescent COVID-19. Sequencing was carried out using peripheral blood. V usage is TRBV2 and J usage is TRBJ1-2; D is possibly TRBD1 (6 bases). CDR3 region: CASLGAGPANYGYTF. The CDR3, as DNA: TGTGCCAGCTTGGGGGCAGGGCCAGCTAACTATGGCTACACCTTC.